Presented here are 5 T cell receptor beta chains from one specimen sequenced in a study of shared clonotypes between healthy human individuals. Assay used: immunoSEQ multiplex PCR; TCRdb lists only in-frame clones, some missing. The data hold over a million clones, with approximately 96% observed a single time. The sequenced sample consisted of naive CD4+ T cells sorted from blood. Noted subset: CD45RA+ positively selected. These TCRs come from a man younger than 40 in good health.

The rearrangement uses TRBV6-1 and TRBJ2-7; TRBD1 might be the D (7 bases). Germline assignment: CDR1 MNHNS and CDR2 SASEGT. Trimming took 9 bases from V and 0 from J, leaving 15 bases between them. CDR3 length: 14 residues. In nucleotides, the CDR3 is TGTGCCAGTTATCGACAGGGAGGCTCCTACGAGCAGTACTTC. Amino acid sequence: CASYRQGGSYEQYF.

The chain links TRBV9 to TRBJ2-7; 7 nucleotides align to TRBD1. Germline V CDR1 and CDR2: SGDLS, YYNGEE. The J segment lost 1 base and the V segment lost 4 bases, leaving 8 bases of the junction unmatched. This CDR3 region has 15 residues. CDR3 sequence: CASSPTSRGSYEQYF. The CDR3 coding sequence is TGTGCCAGCAGCCCCACATCCAGGGGGTCCTACGAGCAGTACTTC.

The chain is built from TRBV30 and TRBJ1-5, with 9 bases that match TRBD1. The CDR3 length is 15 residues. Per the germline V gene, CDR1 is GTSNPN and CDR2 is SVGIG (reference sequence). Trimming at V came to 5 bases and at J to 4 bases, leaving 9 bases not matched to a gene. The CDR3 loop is CAWSGTGLWNQPQHF. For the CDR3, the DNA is TGTGCCTGGTCCGGGACAGGGTTGTGGAATCAGCCCCAGCATTTT.

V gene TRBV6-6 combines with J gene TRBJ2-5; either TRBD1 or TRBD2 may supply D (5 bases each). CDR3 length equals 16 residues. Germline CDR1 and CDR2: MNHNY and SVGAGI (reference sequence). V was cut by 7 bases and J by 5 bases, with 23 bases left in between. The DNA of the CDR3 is TGTGCCAGCAAGGGGCTGGGACCCGAGGCCCTTGAGACCCAGTACTTC. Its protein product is CASKGLGPEALETQYF.

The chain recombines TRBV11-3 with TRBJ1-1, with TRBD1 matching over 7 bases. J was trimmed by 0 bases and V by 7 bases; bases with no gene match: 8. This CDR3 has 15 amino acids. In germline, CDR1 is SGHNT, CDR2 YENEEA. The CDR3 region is CASTFLDRVNTEAFF. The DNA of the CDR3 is TGTGCCAGCACCTTCTTAGACAGGGTGAACACTGAAGCTTTCTTT.